Presented here are 20 T cell receptor beta chains from one specimen sequenced in a study of Ad26.COV2.S vaccination and SARS-CoV-2 variants. Generated by immunoSEQ multiplex PCR, the TCRdb table keeps only in-frame clones and is missing some. Of about 180,000 clones in the sample, 70% to 90% were seen once. The sample was peripheral blood, taken after recovery from COVID-19. These receptors all stem from a human donor who had recovered from COVID-19.

The rearrangement joins TRBV6-5 to TRBJ2-7; 7 bases are shared with TRBD2. The CDR3 runs to 14 residues. V gave up 2 bases and J gave up 3 bases; unmatched junction bases: 4. Germline CDR1 and CDR2: MNHEY and SVGAGI. The CDR3 nucleotides are TGTGCCAGCAGTTACCTTGGGGGGGACTACGAGCAGTACTTC. Translation gives CASSYLGGDYEQYF.

The chain employs TRBV5-1 and TRBJ2-2; D may be TRBD2 (6 bases). Trimming left V 5 bases short and J 1 base short, with 15 bases between. Germline V CDR1 and CDR2: SGHRS, YFSETQ. This CDR3 is 16 amino acids long. CDR3 loop: CASRLRELLNTGELFF. The CDR3 DNA reads TGCGCCAGCAGGCTCCGGGAGCTGCTGAACACCGGGGAGCTGTTTTTT.

The count of this clone is one. V and J are TRBV10-3 and TRBJ2-1; D ambiguous. This CDR3 comprises 13 residues. The ends were cut back, 2 bases at V and 6 bases at J, with 8 bases in the middle. Germline-derived CDR1 and CDR2 are ENHRY and SYGVKD. In nucleotides, the CDR3 is TGTGCCATCAGTGAGCTGACTGTCAATGAGCAGTTCTTC. Amino acids: CAISELTVNEQFF.

The V and J genes are TRBV6-5 and TRBJ1-1; 7 bases fit TRBD1. Germline values: CDR1 MNHEY, CDR2 SVGAGI. The CDR3 runs 15 residues. The J segment lost 4 bases and the V segment lost 5 bases, leaving 10 bases of the junction unmatched. CDR3 DNA: TGTGCCAGCAGTCCCTTGACAGGGATCGGCACTGAAGCTTTCTTT. It encodes CASSPLTGIGTEAFF.

The gene calls are TRBV6-5 and TRBJ2-5; 9 positions match TRBD2. The CDR3 extends over 13 amino acids. The V gene's germline CDR1 is MNHEY and CDR2 SVGAGI. Unmatched junction bases numbered 6, after V lost 8 bases and J lost 5 bases. Here the CDR3 reads CASGAGGPETQYF. In nucleotides, the CDR3 is TGTGCCAGCGGGGCGGGAGGGCCTGAGACCCAGTACTTC.

CDR3 in DNA: TGTGCCAGCAGCAAATCCCCTTCCCGGTTGCGAGAGCAGTTCTTC. This sequence encodes CASSKSPSRLREQFF. The V call is TRBV21-1, the J call TRBJ2-1; the D segment call TRBD2 is taken from the table without a DNA check. TRBV21-1 is recorded as a pseudogene. The CDR3 spans 15 residues.

This chain uses TRBV28 with TRBJ2-7; a possible D gene is TRBD2 (6 bases). CDR1 MDHEN and CDR2 SYDVKM come from the germline V gene. CDR3 length: 14 amino acids. Trimming stripped 10 bases from V and 2 bases from J, with 18 bases between. CDR3 sequence (DNA): TGTGCCACCAAATGGAGGGGCCAACCCTACGAGCAGTACTTC. This gives the protein CATKWRGQPYEQYF.

The genes are TRBV10-3 and TRBJ1-5, with unresolved D. The germline gives CDR1 ENHRY, CDR2 SYGVKD. This CDR3 comprises 13 residues. V was trimmed by 0 bases and J by 8 bases, leaving 8 bases between them. CDR3 DNA: TGTGCCATCAGTGAGTCTCAGGTCGAGCCCCAGCATTTT. Translating it yields CAISESQVEPQHF.

The V and J genes are TRBV7-9 and TRBJ1-4, with D hard to call. V was shortened by 4 bases and J by 5 bases, with 8 bases between the two germline ends. The CDR3 length is 13 residues. CDR1 and CDR2 from the germline V gene are SEHNR and FQNEAQ (reference sequence). CDR3 loop: CASSSGGNEKLFF. In DNA, the CDR3 is TGTGCCAGCAGCTCCGGAGGCAATGAAAAACTGTTTTTT.

This chain joins TRBV7-9 and TRBJ1-2; D uncertain. With 1 base removed from V and 3 bases from J, the gap between germline ends came to 6 bases. The germline V gene encodes CDR1 SEHNR and CDR2 FQNEAQ (reference sequence). CDR3 length: 13 amino acids. Here the CDR3 reads CASSLGVDYGYTF. The CDR3 bases are TGTGCCAGCAGCTTAGGGGTGGACTATGGCTACACCTTC.

The V and J genes are TRBV12-3 or TRBV12-4 and TRBJ2-3, with D unresolved. V lost 0 bases to trimming and J lost 5 bases, with 0 bases between them. This CDR3 contains 11 residues. The CDR3 here is CASSLADTQYF. The CDR3 nucleotides read TGTGCCAGCAGTTTAGCAGATACGCAGTATTTT.

V usage is TRBV6-6 and J usage is TRBJ2-3; no clear D. Germline CDR1 is MNHNY and CDR2 is SVGAGI (reference sequence). The CDR3 contains 12 residues. V gave up 7 bases and J gave up 3 bases, with 8 bases separating them. CDR3 protein: CASTTWTDTQYF. CDR3 nucleotides: TGTGCCAGCACCACTTGGACAGATACGCAGTATTTT.

The V and J genes are TRBV5-6 and TRBJ2-7; tentatively, D is TRBD2 (5 bases). Germline V gene lookup returns CDR1 SGHDT and CDR2 YYEEEE. The CDR3 covers 12 residues. V lost 0 bases to trimming and J lost 6 bases, with 7 bases between them. CDR3 in amino acids: CASSLGGSEQYF. The CDR3 DNA sequence: TGTGCCAGCAGCTTGGGAGGGAGCGAGCAGTACTTC.

The rearrangement joins TRBV3-1 (or the pseudogene TRBV3-2) to TRBJ1-1, with 11 bases that match TRBD1. Germline-derived CDR1 and CDR2 are LGHDT and YNNKEL (reference sequence). CDR3 size: 16 residues. After removal of 4 bases from V and 0 bases from J, the junction contained 4 bases not matched to a gene. CDR3 nucleotides: TGTGCCAGCAGCCTGGGACAGGGGGTTTTGAACACTGAAGCTTTCTTT. The encoded protein is CASSLGQGVLNTEAFF.

The V and J genes are TRBV6-1 and TRBJ1-2; weak D call: TRBD1 (5 bases). Trimming took 0 bases from V and 3 from J, leaving 17 bases between them. Looked up from germline, CDR1 is MNHNS and CDR2 is SASEGT. The CDR3 has 17 residues. The chain's CDR3 is CASSEARGGYLDYGYTF. For the CDR3, the DNA is TGTGCCAGCAGTGAAGCGAGGGGTGGTTATTTGGACTATGGCTACACCTTC.

The chain combines TRBV25-1 with TRBJ2-1; TRBD2 agrees at 11 bases. CDR3 length: 14 amino acids. The V gene's germline CDR1 is MGHDK and CDR2 SYGVNS. The ends lost 6 bases at V and 4 bases at J; junction bases unmatched: 2. In nucleotides, the CDR3 is TGTGCCAGCAGCGGACTAGCGGGTTACAATGAGCAGTTCTTC. Its protein product is CASSGLAGYNEQFF.

J is TRBJ2-7 and V is TRBV7-4; TRBD1 matches 9 bases. The CDR3 totals 21 residues. Germline V gives CDR1 SGHVT, CDR2 SQSDAQ. Trimming cost V 3 bases and J 3 bases; bases outside gene matches: 24. DNA of the CDR3: TGTGCCAGCAGCTTTGGTCGAGGTCCGGACAGGGGTTTGGTACTTGGCTACGAGCAGTACTTC. Translation: CASSFGRGPDRGLVLGYEQYF.

The chain combines TRBV9 with TRBJ2-7; D could derive from TRBD1 or TRBD2 (5 bases each). The CDR3 is 14 amino acids. The V end lost 0 bases, the J end lost 6 bases, and 13 bases lay between the germline ends. Germline CDR1 and CDR2: SGDLS and YYNGEE. The CDR3 sequence: CASSVGGVASEQYF. DNA of the CDR3: TGTGCCAGCAGCGTAGGAGGGGTAGCCTCCGAGCAGTACTTC.

The chain joins TRBV7-9 to TRBJ1-1; TRBD1 might be the D (6 bases). This CDR3 contains 16 residues. Between the trimmed V and J ends, which lost 1 base and 6 bases, there was a span of 18 bases. CDR1 is SEHNR and CDR2 is FQNEAQ in the germline V gene (reference sequence). The chain's CDR3 is CASSLESWGAGPEAFF. CDR3 coding DNA: TGTGCCAGCAGCTTAGAGAGCTGGGGGGCTGGTCCTGAAGCTTTCTTT.

The chain links TRBV3-1 (or the pseudogene TRBV3-2) to TRBJ2-3; D unclear. Germline CDR1 LGHDT, CDR2 YNNKEL (reference sequence). The CDR3 has 14 residues. V was shortened by 0 bases and J by 1 base, with 5 bases between the two germline ends. Here the CDR3 reads CASSQEPRTDTQYF. The CDR3 bases are TGTGCCAGCAGCCAAGAACCGCGCACAGATACGCAGTATTTT.